The clone carrying this TCR beta chain was picked up a small number of times. This entry is derived from a study of T cells in Graves' hyperthyroidism and ophthalmopathy. Germline V gives CDR1 SGHRS, CDR2 YFSETQ. The CDR3 runs to 14 residues. The ends were cut back, 0 bases at V and 4 bases at J, with 11 bases in the middle. RNA transcripts yielded amplified TCR beta CDR3 regions. HTBI primers were employed in a first-round RT-PCR of the TCR CDR3. Using its own MiXCR run on the multiplex PCR reads, TCRdb lists one record per CDR3 protein. The repertoire holds approximately 600,000 distinct CDR3 sequences, with about 15% as singletons.

Specimen: blood. The sequence derives from a woman in her twenties or thirties with Graves' hyperthyroidism that later progressed to Graves' ophthalmopathy. This chain uses TRBV5-1 with TRBJ2-7; D gene uncertain. In DNA form, the CDR3 reads TGCGCCAGCAGCTTGGAAAGCGTTTCGTACGAGCAGTACTTC. Amino acid sequence: CASSLESVSYEQYF.